The 8 T cell receptor beta chains below come from one sample, sequenced in a study of OX40 agonist ivuxolimab in advanced cancers. Library prep was done by the immunoSEQ multiplex PCR assay. The source is immuneACCESS, and TCRdb retained only in-frame sequences with V and J called. Part of the clones is not carried over; for the studies checked, unresolved V genes explain less than half of this, and the remainder is unexplained. The table for this sample lists approximately 61,000 clones; 75% to 90% of them were counted only once. The ten largest clones capture more than 15% of the sample. Sequenced material: CD4+ or CD8+ T cells sorted from blood, taken in a trial of the OX40 agonist ivuxolimab. All receptors come from an adult with an advanced solid tumor such as melanoma, head and neck, liver or kidney cancer.

The chain links TRBV5-6 to TRBJ2-3; unclear D gene. V gave up 3 bases and J gave up 5 bases, with 13 bases separating them. Germline assignment: CDR1 SGHDT and CDR2 YYEEEE. The CDR3 spans 14 residues. The CDR3 region has the DNA TGTGCCAGCAGCTATGGGCACTGGGGAGATACGCAGTATTTT. Its translation: CASSYGHWGDTQYF. The full variable domain, rest sourced from reference TRBV5-6 and TRBJ2-3, is DAGVTQSPTHLIKTRGQQVTLRCSPKSGHDTVSWYQQALGQGPQFIFQYYEEEERQRGNFPDRFSGHQFPNYSSELNVNALLLGDSALYLCASSYGHWGDTQYFGPGTRLTVL.

In its sample, this clone was seen a few times. This chain links TRBV7-9 with TRBJ1-5; tentative D call: TRBD1 (6 bases). The germline CDR1 and CDR2 sequences are SEHNR and FQNEAQ (reference sequence). The CDR3 loop spans 15 amino acids. Deletions cut 5 bases from V and 2 bases from J, with 13 bases between. CDR3 coding DNA: TGTGCCAGCAGCCTTACGGAGGGGGGCAATCAGCCCCAGCATTTT. Translating gives CASSLTEGGNQPQHF. Full variable domain (outside the CDR3, taken from reference TRBV7-9 and TRBJ1-5): DTGVSQNPRHKITKRGQNVTFRCDPISEHNRLYWYRQTLGQGPEFLTYFQNEAQLEKSRLLSDRFSAERPKGSFSTLEIQRTEQGDSAMYLCASSLTEGGNQPQHFGDGTRLSIL.

This chain links TRBV7-9 with TRBJ2-1, with D maybe TRBD1 (5 bases). This CDR3 is built from 16 residues. Germline lookup yields CDR1 SEHNR and CDR2 FQNEAQ (reference sequence). V was cut by 3 bases and J by 7 bases, with 19 bases left in between. The CDR3 is CASSLSSQVIGNEQFF. Written as DNA, the CDR3 is TGTGCCAGCAGCTTGAGTTCACAGGTAATTGGTAATGAGCAGTTCTTC. The entire variable domain, with the rest obtained from reference TRBV7-9 and TRBJ2-1, is as follows: DTGVSQNPRHKITKRGQNVTFRCDPISEHNRLYWYRQTLGQGPEFLTYFQNEAQLEKSRLLSDRFSAERPKGSFSTLEIQRTEQGDSAMYLCASSLSSQVIGNEQFFGPGTRLTVL.

This CDR3 is CSVDHGTDQETQYF. The CDR3 coding sequence is TGCAGCGTTGACCACGGGACTGACCAAGAGACCCAGTACTTC. This chain uses TRBV29-1 with TRBJ2-5; D perhaps matches TRBD2 (6 bases). The CDR3 runs 14 residues. CDR1 is SQVTM and CDR2 is ANQGSEA in the germline V gene. With 3 bases removed from V and 0 bases from J, the gap between germline ends came to 11 bases.

This chain joins TRBV19 and TRBJ2-6; 7 nucleotides agree with TRBD2. CDR1 is LNHDA and CDR2 is SQIVND in the germline V gene (reference sequence). With V trimmed by 1 base and J by 7 bases, 7 bases remained unmatched. CDR3 size: 16 residues. As DNA, the CDR3 is TGTGCCAGTAGTATAGGAGTGTCGGGGGGAGCCAACGTCCTGACTTTC. Translation: CASSIGVSGGANVLTF. The variable domain in full, completed from reference TRBV19 and TRBJ2-6, reads DGGITQSPKYLFRKEGQNVTLSCEQNLNHDAMYWYRQDPGQGLRLIYYSQIVNDFQKGDIAEGYSVSREKKESFPLTVTSAQKNPTAFYLCASSIGVSGGANVLTFGAGSRLTVL.

This clone has a handful of counts. The chain employs TRBV29-1 and TRBJ2-7, with 9 bases identical to TRBD1. The V and J ends lost 6 bases and 0 bases, in that order; junction bases with no gene match: 3. Germline CDR1 SQVTM, CDR2 ANQGSEA. The CDR3 has 13 residues. CDR3 amino acids: CSVGQGHSYEQYF. CDR3 DNA: TGCAGCGTGGGACAGGGCCACTCCTACGAGCAGTACTTC.

This clone occurred once. V gene TRBV4-2 combines with J gene TRBJ2-3; D not certain. With 0 bases removed from V and 13 bases from J, the gap between germline ends came to 14 bases. The CDR3 contains 13 residues. CDR1 and CDR2 (germline): LGHNA, YNFKEQ. CDR3 in amino acids: CASSQDLESREYF. CDR3 bases: TGTGCCAGCAGCCAAGATCTGGAGAGCCGGGAGTATTTT.

V is TRBV9 and J is TRBJ2-5; TRBD1 matches at 7 bases. Unmatched junction bases numbered 0, after V lost 0 bases and J lost 1 base. Germline loops: CDR1 SGDLS, CDR2 YYNGEE. There are 14 residues in the CDR3. The CDR3 is CASSVDRGQETQYF. In nucleotides, the CDR3 is TGTGCCAGCAGCGTAGACAGGGGCCAAGAGACCCAGTACTTC.